Shown below are 22 T cell receptor beta chains from a single sample sequenced in a study of regulatory T cells in long-lasting Graves disease. Combining iRepertoire HTBI primers with Arm-PCR of CDR3 regions, the authors built TCR beta libraries. TCRdb itself ran the multiplex PCR reads through MiXCR, one entry per CDR3 protein. The table records 650,000 to 700,000 distinct CDR3 sequences, about 32% of them present only once. Regarding time point: persistent/refractory GD, antithyroid drugs over 5 years with positive TRAb. RNA isolated from PBMCs was used to make the TCR library. The sample here was peripheral blood mononuclear cells (PBMCs), taken when the disease was refractory, from a patient treated with antithyroid drugs. The source is a female donor with Graves disease.

This clonotype was seen only a few times. The rearrangement joins TRBV5-4 to TRBJ2-5, with TRBD1 identical over 7 bases. With 3 bases clipped from V and 2 bases from J, the junction kept 4 bases outside the gene matches. Per germline, CDR1 SGHNT and CDR2 YYREEE (reference sequence). This CDR3 region has 14 residues. The CDR3: CASSSRTGQETQYF. The CDR3 region has the DNA TGTGCCAGCAGCTCACGGACAGGTCAAGAGACCCAGTACTTC.

In this sample, this clonotype turned up a few times. The chain is built from TRBV20-1 and TRBJ2-5, with D perhaps TRBD2 (7 bases). Germline V CDR1 and CDR2: DFQATT, SNEGSKA (reference sequence). V lost 3 bases and J lost 5, with 16 bases in between. There are 14 residues in the CDR3. The CDR3 region is CSASISKGGETQYF. The CDR3 DNA follows: TGCAGTGCTAGTATTTCCAAGGGGGGGGAGACCCAGTACTTC.

There are a few counts of this clonotype. CDR3 in amino acids: CASSKPGLAVQETQYF. The CDR3 nucleotides read TGTGCCAGTAGTAAACCGGGACTAGCCGTACAAGAGACCCAGTACTTC. The chain is built from TRBV19 and TRBJ2-5, with TRBD2 identical over 9 bases. This CDR3 spans 16 amino acids. After removal of 4 bases from V and 2 bases from J, the junction contained 8 bases not matched to a gene. Germline V CDR1 and CDR2: LNHDA, SQIVND (reference sequence). Full variable domain (rest looked up from reference TRBV19 and TRBJ2-5): DGGITQSPKYLFRKEGQNVTLSCEQNLNHDAMYWYRQDPGQGLRLIYYSQIVNDFQKGDIAEGYSVSREKKESFPLTVTSAQKNPTAFYLCASSKPGLAVQETQYFGPGTRLLVL.

With regard to this clonotype: Germline is not matched at one junction end, which may reflect a read error. The rearrangement uses TRBV6-2 or TRBV6-3 and TRBJ1-1; 8 bases agree with TRBD1. Germline CDR1 and CDR2: MNHEY and SVGEGT. The CDR3 consists of 15 residues. The CDR3 spells CASSYRTTGGTEASF. CDR3 DNA: TGTGCCAGCAGTTACCGCACTACAGGGGGAACTGAAGCTTCCTTT.

The rearrangement links TRBV6-2 or TRBV6-3 to TRBJ1-5, with TRBD1 identical over 7 bases. Losses at the gene ends were 8 bases for V and 3 bases for J; bases not matched to a gene: 7. CDR1 is MNHEY, CDR2 SVGEGT, per germline. This CDR3 contains 14 residues. CDR3 residues: CASEAGQINQPQHF. In DNA form, the CDR3 reads TGTGCCAGCGAGGCGGGACAGATCAATCAGCCCCAGCATTTT.

There are a few counts of this clonotype. V and J are TRBV10-3 and TRBJ1-1; D remains ambiguous. CDR3 size: 16 residues. Between the trimmed V and J ends, which lost 0 bases and 3 bases, there was a span of 14 bases. Germline loops: CDR1 ENHRY, CDR2 SYGVKD. The CDR3 sequence is CAISESWTLPYTEAFF. For the CDR3, the DNA is TGTGCCATCAGTGAGTCTTGGACCCTGCCCTACACTGAAGCTTTCTTT.

DNA of the CDR3: TGCGCCAGCAGCCAAGAGTGGGGCGCGAACACTGAAGCTTTCTTT. This translates into CASSQEWGANTEAFF. J is TRBJ1-1 and V is TRBV4-1, with a tentative D call TRBD1 (5 bases). The CDR3 is made up of 15 amino acids. Per germline, CDR1 MGHRA and CDR2 YSYEKL. V lost 0 bases and J lost 1, with 9 bases in between.

CDR3 in amino acids: CASSQAGGPYEQYF. In DNA form, the CDR3 reads TGTGCCAGCAGCCAGGCAGGGGGACCCTACGAGCAGTACTTC. This sequence joins TRBV7-9 and TRBJ2-7, with TRBD1 identical over 7 bases. Germline CDR1 is SEHNR and CDR2 is FQNEAQ (reference sequence). The CDR3 spans 14 residues. V trimming: 5 bases; J trimming: 2 bases; junction bases outside the gene matches: 6.

The chain has TRBV7-8 and TRBJ1-1; 7 bases are a match to TRBD1. Per the germline V gene, CDR1 is SGHVS and CDR2 is FQNEAQ. V dropped 6 bases and J dropped 0; count of bases not matched to a gene: 10. The CDR3 has 16 amino acids. CDR3 region: CASSSTGVTMNTEAFF. The CDR3 DNA is TGTGCCAGCAGTTCCACAGGGGTAACTATGAACACTGAAGCTTTCTTT.

The chain has TRBV19 and TRBJ1-6; D not certain. This CDR3 contains 13 residues. Germline lookup yields CDR1 LNHDA and CDR2 SQIVND (reference sequence). Trimming left V 7 bases short and J 7 bases short, with 11 bases between. CDR3 loop: CASTTLTNSPLHF. The CDR3 nucleotides are TGTGCCAGTACCACTCTGACGAATTCACCCCTCCACTTT.

The chain is built from TRBV2 and TRBJ2-3, with 10 bases fitting TRBD2. CDR1 is SNHLY, CDR2 FYNNEI, per germline. This CDR3 contains 16 residues. The V gene end was trimmed by 6 bases and the J gene end by 0 bases; junction bases not matched to a gene: 6. The chain's CDR3 is CASRVLTSGSTDTQYF. The CDR3 bases are TGTGCCAGCAGAGTTTTGACTAGCGGGAGCACAGATACGCAGTATTTT.

This clonotype was counted between two and nine times. The chain recombines TRBV2 with TRBJ1-5; the D is unclear. Trimming took off 3 bases at V and 0 bases at J, with 9 bases between the two ends. The CDR3 is 15 amino acids. Germline assignment: CDR1 SNHLY and CDR2 FYNNEI. The CDR3 reads CASSDGDYSNQPQHF. Here the CDR3 DNA reads TGTGCCAGCAGTGATGGGGATTATAGCAATCAGCCCCAGCATTTT.

As to this clonotype: This may arise from a read error, as a much more abundant clone is one base away. CDR3 bases: TGTGCCAGCAGCTTAGAGCACCCAATTGGCGAGCAGTGCTTC. This codes for CASSLEHPIGEQCF. The chain employs TRBV11-2 and TRBJ2-7; D ambiguous. CDR3 length: 14 residues. CDR1 and CDR2 from the germline V gene are SGHAT and FQNNGV.

The V call is TRBV19, the J call TRBJ1-5, with a tentative D call TRBD1 (5 bases). V was shortened by 7 bases and J by 2 bases, with 15 bases between the two germline ends. This CDR3 spans 15 amino acids. Per the germline V gene, CDR1 is LNHDA and CDR2 is SQIVND (reference sequence). This CDR3 reads CASTPRQRGNQPQHF. Here the CDR3 DNA reads TGTGCCAGTACCCCGAGACAGAGGGGCAATCAGCCCCAGCATTTT.

Only a few counts were recorded for this clonotype. This chain joins TRBV30 and TRBJ1-1, with 7 bases fitting TRBD1. With 7 bases clipped from V and 5 bases from J, the junction kept 7 bases outside the gene matches. CDR3 length equals 12 residues. Germline CDR1 is GTSNPN and CDR2 is SVGIG (reference sequence). In DNA, the CDR3 is TGTGCCTCGACCTCAGGGGGGACTGAAGCTTTCTTT. Its translation: CASTSGGTEAFF. The full variable domain, rest sourced from reference TRBV30 and TRBJ1-1, is SQTIHQWPATLVQPVGSPLSLECTVEGTSNPNLYWYRQAAGRGLQLLFYSVGIGQISSEVPQNLSASRPQDRQFILSSKKLLLSDSGFYLCASTSGGTEAFFGQGTRLTVV.

The V and J genes are TRBV10-3 and TRBJ1-2; possibly TRBD1 for D (6 bases). V lost 4 bases, J lost 4 bases, and 19 bases lay in between. The CDR3 contains 16 residues. Per the germline V gene, CDR1 is ENHRY and CDR2 is SYGVKD. The CDR3: CAISGWGQGASYGYTF. The CDR3, as DNA: TGTGCCATCAGTGGTTGGGGGCAGGGAGCGTCCTATGGCTACACCTTC.

This clonotype showed up just a few times. The CDR3 DNA reads as TGTGCCAGCAACAGGGACGGCTCCAATCAGCCCCAGCATTTT. It is translated as CASNRDGSNQPQHF. This rearrangement joins TRBV6-2 or TRBV6-3 to TRBJ1-5, with TRBD1 as a possible D gene (6 bases). Trimming took off 7 bases at V and 3 bases at J, with 13 bases between the two ends. The CDR3 sequence is 14 residues long. Germline values: CDR1 MNHEY, CDR2 SVGEGT.

The CDR3: CASSLGDGPLGEQYF. For the CDR3, the DNA is TGTGCCAGCAGCTTAGGAGACGGACCTTTAGGCGAGCAGTACTTC. The chain has TRBV11-2 and TRBJ2-7; D unclear. Germline values: CDR1 SGHAT, CDR2 FQNNGV. The CDR3 is 15 amino acids. Trimming took off 1 base at V and 6 bases at J, with 16 bases between the two ends.

CDR3 sequence reads: CASTSHPQGARTEAFF. The CDR3 coding sequence is TGTGCCAGCACCTCTCATCCACAGGGGGCGCGCACTGAAGCTTTCTTT. This chain uses TRBV7-2 with TRBJ1-1; 9 positions match TRBD1. Trimming removed 7 bases from V and 4 bases from J; junction bases left unmatched: 13. Germline V gene data show CDR1 as SGHTA and CDR2 as FQGNSA. The CDR3 contains 16 residues.

The gene calls are TRBV20-1 and TRBJ1-2; D gene uncertain. This CDR3 region has 12 residues. Between the trimmed V and J ends, which lost 2 bases and 8 bases, there was a span of 12 bases. CDR1 and CDR2 from the germline V gene are DFQATT and SNEGSKA (reference sequence). In DNA, the CDR3 is TGCAGTGCTAGAAAACTTAGCGGAGGCTACACCTTC. This codes for CSARKLSGGYTF.

The chain is built from TRBV7-3 and TRBJ1-3, with D perhaps TRBD1 (5 bases). V lost 1 base and J lost 8, with 9 bases in between. Germline loops: CDR1 SGHTA, CDR2 FQGTGA. The CDR3 spans 13 residues. The chain's CDR3 is CASSLITGDTIYF. Written as DNA, the CDR3 is TGTGCCAGCAGCTTAATTACGGGGGACACCATATATTTT.

The chain couples TRBV7-8 to TRBJ1-6, with 7 bases lining up with TRBD1. V was pared by 5 bases and J by 9 bases, with 13 bases of the junction left unmatched. CDR3 length: 16 amino acids. Germline V lookup: CDR1 SGHVS, CDR2 FQNEAQ. The CDR3 DNA sequence: TGTGCCAGCAGCCGATCAACCGGGACAGCAAGTTCACCCCTCCACTTT. It translates to CASSRSTGTASSPLHF.